What follows are 15 T cell receptor beta chains derived from one specimen sequenced in a study of Graves' ophthalmopathy and Graves' hyperthyroidism. The TCR beta CDR3 regions underwent amplification from RNA transcripts. RT-PCR in the first round used HTBI primers; a second-round multiplex PCR followed. TCRdb analysed the multiplex PCR reads with MiXCR anew, one entry per CDR3 protein. The sample includes some 160,000 distinct CDR3 sequences, just under 40% seen only once; the top ten take less than 9.5%. The sample consisted of peripheral blood. The source is a man under 40 with Graves' ophthalmopathy.

This clonotype was detected many times. In DNA form, the CDR3 reads TGTGCCAGCAGCCAACAGGCCGGGGAGCTGTTTTTT. Encoded protein: CASSQQAGELFF. This chain uses TRBV12-3 or TRBV12-4 with TRBJ2-2; D possibly corresponds to TRBD1 (5 bases). With 6 bases removed from V and 6 bases from J, the gap between germline ends came to 8 bases. CDR3 size: 12 residues.

This clonotype was detected a few times. The chain carries TRBV11-1 and TRBJ2-2; TRBD2 is a possible D gene (6 bases). Germline CDR1 and CDR2: SGHAT and FQDESV (reference sequence). The CDR3 loop spans 16 amino acids. V was shortened by 1 base and J by 8 bases, with 17 bases between the two germline ends. The CDR3 bases are TGTGCCAGCAGCTTAGAACCGTCCGGGAGAAAAGGGGAGCTGTTTTTT. Protein: CASSLEPSGRKGELFF.

This chain joins TRBV6-2 or TRBV6-3 and TRBJ2-7; tentatively, D is TRBD2 (5 bases). Germline CDR1 is MNHEY and CDR2 is SVGEGT. This CDR3 has 14 amino acids. V shed 7 bases and J shed 1 base, with 14 bases lying between them. The CDR3 DNA sequence: TGTGCCAGCACCCCGGACTCGCCTTCCTACGAGCAGTACTTC. This gives the protein CASTPDSPSYEQYF.

V is TRBV6-5 and J is TRBJ2-7; 11 bases match TRBD2. This CDR3 has 15 amino acids. After removal of 5 bases from V and 2 bases from J, the junction contained 5 bases not matched to a gene. The V gene's germline CDR1 is MNHEY and CDR2 SVGAGI. CDR3 protein: CASSNRLAGPYEQYF. CDR3 bases: TGTGCCAGCAGTAACCGACTAGCGGGGCCCTACGAGCAGTACTTC.

This chain joins TRBV7-3 and TRBJ2-5; D assignment may be TRBD1 or TRBD2 (5 bases each). From germline, CDR1 is SGHTA and CDR2 FQGTGA. With 5 bases removed from V and 1 base from J, the gap between germline ends came to 14 bases. The CDR3 covers 15 residues. The CDR3 here is CASSARDGAQETQYF. In DNA form, the CDR3 reads TGTGCCAGCAGCGCCCGGGACGGAGCCCAAGAGACCCAGTACTTC.

This clonotype was found many times. This chain uses TRBV30 with TRBJ1-3; D is unresolved. Trimming stripped 5 bases from V and 2 bases from J, with 10 bases between. CDR1 and CDR2 from the germline V gene are GTSNPN and SVGIG (reference sequence). The CDR3 spans 13 residues. CDR3 sequence reads: CAWEKSAGNTIYF. CDR3 nucleotide sequence: TGTGCCTGGGAAAAGTCAGCTGGAAACACCATATATTTT.

The chain carries TRBV20-1 and TRBJ2-1; 8 nucleotides align to TRBD1. J gave up 6 bases and V 5 bases, and 9 bases lay outside the gene matches. Germline CDR1 and CDR2: DFQATT and SNEGSKA (reference sequence). The CDR3 consists of 14 residues. The CDR3 sequence is CSAPGQEKINEQFF. In DNA, the CDR3 is TGCAGTGCTCCGGGACAGGAGAAAATCAATGAGCAGTTCTTC.

The V and J genes are TRBV24-1 and TRBJ2-5; 8 bases match TRBD1. Germline V CDR1 and CDR2: KGHDR, SFDVKD. There are 15 residues in the CDR3. The V gene end was trimmed by 5 bases and the J gene end by 1 base; junction bases not matched to a gene: 5. The CDR3: CATSGVDRAQETQYF. The CDR3 nucleotides read TGTGCCACCAGTGGGGTGGACAGGGCCCAAGAGACCCAGTACTTC.

V gene TRBV12-3 or TRBV12-4 combines with J gene TRBJ2-7, with D uncertain. This CDR3 has 12 amino acids. The V end was cut by 6 bases, the J end by 7 bases, with 13 bases between. The CDR3 nucleotides are TGTGCCAGCAGCCGCGACACCTGGGAGCAGTACTTC. Its protein is CASSRDTWEQYF.

The V gene is TRBV12-3 or TRBV12-4, the J gene TRBJ2-5; 8 bases agree with TRBD2. V dropped 8 bases and J dropped 2; count of bases not matched to a gene: 7. The CDR3 sequence is 14 residues long. The CDR3 is CASGPGGAQETQYF. The CDR3, as DNA: TGTGCCAGCGGACCCGGGGGGGCGCAAGAGACCCAGTACTTC.

The CDR3 DNA sequence: TGTGCCAGCAGCGGGCAGCCGACCTACGAGCAGTACTTC. Its protein is CASSGQPTYEQYF. The chain has TRBV11-2 and TRBJ2-7; D unresolved. This CDR3 region has 13 residues. Trimming removed 5 bases from V and 2 bases from J, with 10 bases in between. CDR1 and CDR2 (germline): SGHAT, FQNNGV. Combining the CDR3 with reference TRBV11-2 and TRBJ2-7 gives the whole variable domain EAGVAQSPRYKIIEKRQSVAFWCNPISGHATLYWYQQILGQGPKLLIQFQNNGVVDDSQLPKDRFSAERLKGVDSTLKIQPAKLEDSAVYLCASSGQPTYEQYFGPGTRLTVT.

This clonotype was found many times. The genes are TRBV6-1 and TRBJ2-7; a possible D gene is TRBD1 (6 bases). CDR3 size: 16 residues. With 4 bases removed from V and 3 bases from J, the gap between germline ends came to 19 bases. The germline gives CDR1 MNHNS, CDR2 SASEGT. CDR3 DNA sequence: TGTGCCAGCAGTGGCCACGGTCAGGGGACCATCTACGAGCAGTACTTC. Protein sequence: CASSGHGQGTIYEQYF.

This clonotype was picked up many times. The chain uses TRBV6-5 and TRBJ1-2; D might be TRBD1 (6 bases). The V gene lost 0 bases and the J gene lost 12 bases, with 17 bases spanning the gap. The V gene's germline CDR1 is MNHEY and CDR2 SVGAGI. CDR3 length: 14 amino acids. The CDR3 sequence is CASSYSVSGGAHTF. The CDR3 DNA reads as TGTGCCAGCAGTTACTCCGTTTCGGGGGGGGCTCACACCTTC.

The chain employs TRBV19 and TRBJ2-7, with 9 bases matching TRBD1. V was pared by 6 bases and J by 3 bases, with 6 bases of the junction left unmatched. The CDR3 spans 14 residues. The germline V gene encodes CDR1 LNHDA and CDR2 SQIVND (reference sequence). DNA for the CDR3: TGTGCCAGTAGAGAGACAGGGGGTTACTACGAGCAGTACTTC. This translates into CASRETGGYYEQYF.

This clonotype was detected many times. CDR3 DNA sequence: TGTGCCAGTTCGATTCTTGAAGGCTACACCTTC. Its translation: CASSILEGYTF. The chain recombines TRBV19 with TRBJ1-2; D is ambiguous. The CDR3 covers 11 residues. V gave up 8 bases and J gave up 8 bases, with 12 bases separating them. Germline lookup yields CDR1 LNHDA and CDR2 SQIVND (reference sequence).